This T cell receptor beta chain was documented in a study of response to subunit inactivated influenza vaccine. Notes on the study in general: Authors suggested seasonal influenza vaccinations each recruit few new T cells.

TCRdb redid the calling of the RT-PCR reads with MiXCR, one entry per CDR3 protein. The sample includes over 400,000 distinct CDR3 sequences, 10% to 15% of them seen just once. The CDR3 length is 14 residues. V gave up 8 bases and J gave up 3 bases; unmatched junction bases: 1. Regarding this clonotype: As yet, its antigen is unknown.

This receptor was obtained from a man aged 50-60 years who received an inactivated influenza vaccine. The source was PBMCs from blood, collected roughly 6 weeks after vaccination. J is TRBJ2-2 and V is TRBV12-3 or TRBV12-4; 12 bases are shared with TRBD2. DNA of the CDR3: TGTGCCAGCGGACTAGCGGGGCACACCGGGGAGCTGTTTTTT. Translating gives CASGLAGHTGELFF.